Shown below are 25 T cell receptor beta chains from a single sample sequenced in a study of vaccination and CD4 T cells after COVID-19. TCRdb itself ran the PCR reads through MiXCR, one entry per CDR3 protein. The data hold 15,000 to 20,000 distinct CDR3 sequences, with 50% to 65% observed a single time. The material sequenced was CD4+ T cells from blood, taken after SARS-CoV-2 vaccination. The receptors were sampled from a human donor who had recovered from COVID-19.

The V call is TRBV7-9, the J call TRBJ1-2; D is unclear. Germline CDR1 SEHNR, CDR2 FQNEAQ (reference sequence). With 6 bases removed from V and 4 bases from J, the gap between germline ends came to 15 bases. The CDR3 is 14 amino acids. This chain's CDR3 is CASSPRAIFYGYTF. In nucleotides, the CDR3 is TGTGCCAGCAGTCCGCGGGCCATCTTCTATGGCTACACCTTC.

This sequence joins TRBV5-4 and TRBJ2-1; D gene uncertain. The CDR3 has 14 residues. Germline assignment: CDR1 SGHNT and CDR2 YYREEE (reference sequence). The ends were cut back, 0 bases at V and 7 bases at J, with 11 bases in the middle. The CDR3 sequence: CASSLDAVWNEQFF. The CDR3 bases are TGTGCCAGCAGCTTGGACGCAGTTTGGAATGAGCAGTTCTTC.

In DNA form, the CDR3 reads TGCGCCAGCAGCTTGGGCTCCGCGGGAGCCAACTCCTACGAGCAGTACTTC. It is translated as CASSLGSAGANSYEQYF. The chain joins TRBV5-1 to TRBJ2-7; 7 bases line up with TRBD2. There are 17 residues in the CDR3. The ends lost 0 bases at V and 0 bases at J; junction bases unmatched: 9. Germline V gene lookup returns CDR1 SGHRS and CDR2 YFSETQ.

This rearrangement joins TRBV7-2 to TRBJ2-5; possibly TRBD1 for D (6 bases). Per germline, CDR1 SGHTA and CDR2 FQGNSA. The CDR3 is made up of 14 amino acids. V lost 5 bases and J 2 bases, leaving 12 bases between the germline ends. CDR3 region: CASSTRTEQETQYF. In DNA form, the CDR3 reads TGTGCCAGCAGCACTCGGACAGAACAAGAGACCCAGTACTTC.

This clonotype came up once. The genes are TRBV2 and TRBJ2-5; D is unclear. Germline V gene sequence: CDR1 SNHLY, CDR2 FYNNEI. The CDR3 contains 13 residues. The V gene lost 3 bases and the J gene lost 5 bases, with 10 bases spanning the gap. DNA of the CDR3: TGTGCCAGCAGTGAGCTGGGTGCGGAGACCCAGTACTTC. The encoded protein is CASSELGAETQYF.

The genes are TRBV7-8 and TRBJ1-6, with D possibly being TRBD1 (5 bases). V was cut by 1 base and J by 3 bases, with 7 bases left in between. Germline V gene lookup returns CDR1 SGHVS and CDR2 FQNEAQ. The CDR3 runs to 15 residues. CDR3 region: CASSLGTNYNSPLHF. The CDR3 DNA sequence: TGTGCCAGCAGCTTAGGGACAAACTATAATTCACCCCTCCACTTT.

This clonotype was counted only a few times. The chain links TRBV7-9 to TRBJ2-2; D may be TRBD1 (6 bases). The CDR3 loop spans 14 amino acids. The V gene lost 3 bases and the J gene lost 7 bases, with 12 bases spanning the gap. Germline V gene data show CDR1 as SEHNR and CDR2 as FQNEAQ (reference sequence). The CDR3 DNA is TGTGCCAGCAGCTTCTCCGGACAGTTCGGGGAGCTGTTTTTT. Protein: CASSFSGQFGELFF.

The chain is built from TRBV20-1 and TRBJ2-7, with 7 bases fitting TRBD2. Germline assignment: CDR1 DFQATT and CDR2 SNEGSKA (reference sequence). The ends lost 1 base at V and 6 bases at J; junction bases unmatched: 12. This CDR3 region has 15 residues. In DNA, the CDR3 is TGCAGTGCTAGAGTTCCCTTTGGCGGGAGCGCCGAGCAGTACTTC. Its protein is CSARVPFGGSAEQYF.

In this sample, this clonotype turned up once. The chain uses TRBV12-3 or TRBV12-4 and TRBJ2-1, with 10 bases matching TRBD2. This CDR3 is 15 amino acids long. J lost 16 bases, V lost 2 bases, and 14 bases had no gene match. CDR3 residues: CASSLSSGSHGSLFF. For the CDR3, the DNA is TGTGCCAGCAGTTTATCTAGCGGGAGTCACGGTTCGCTTTTCTTC.

This sequence joins TRBV4-3 and TRBJ2-3; TRBD2 matches at 13 bases. The CDR3 is made up of 19 amino acids. V dropped 0 bases and J dropped 0; count of bases not matched to a gene: 6. The germline V gene has CDR1 LGHNA and CDR2 YSLEER. CDR3 protein: CASSQETSGRLLSTDTQYF. DNA of the CDR3: TGCGCCAGCAGCCAAGAGACTAGCGGGAGGCTCCTTAGCACAGATACGCAGTATTTT.

The table lists this clonotype with a few counts. The chain combines TRBV6-2 or TRBV6-3 with TRBJ2-3; D is uncertain. Germline V CDR1 and CDR2: MNHEY, SVGEGT. V was pared by 5 bases and J by 3 bases, with 18 bases between. The CDR3 is 16 residues long. CDR3 sequence: CASSRILEWGTDTQYF. In DNA form, the CDR3 reads TGTGCCAGCAGTCGAATACTGGAGTGGGGAACAGATACGCAGTATTTT.

This rearrangement joins TRBV20-1 to TRBJ2-4, with TRBD2 as a possible D gene (6 bases). This CDR3 contains 13 residues. Germline V lookup: CDR1 DFQATT, CDR2 SNEGSKA (reference sequence). The V gene lost 3 bases and the J gene lost 8 bases, with 14 bases spanning the gap. The CDR3 sequence: CSASRRDPDIQYF. For the CDR3, the DNA is TGCAGTGCTAGTAGGAGGGACCCGGACATTCAGTACTTC.

The V and J genes are TRBV20-1 and TRBJ1-1; no definite D call. V lost 5 bases to trimming and J lost 0 bases, with 10 bases between them. Germline CDR1 DFQATT, CDR2 SNEGSKA (reference sequence). The CDR3 contains 13 residues. CDR3 bases: TGCAGTGCTCAAACTGATTTGAACACTGAAGCTTTCTTT. It encodes CSAQTDLNTEAFF.

The V call is TRBV7-2, the J call TRBJ2-7; D possibly corresponds to TRBD2 (5 bases). V gave up 2 bases and J gave up 3 bases, with 17 bases separating them. There are 16 residues in the CDR3. Germline lookup yields CDR1 SGHTA and CDR2 FQGNSA. This CDR3 is CASSLIRGRASYEQYF. CDR3 nucleotide sequence: TGTGCCAGCAGCTTAATTCGAGGGCGGGCCAGCTACGAGCAGTACTTC.

The chain recombines TRBV20-1 with TRBJ2-7; 8 bases are a match to TRBD1. The CDR3 has 13 residues. Trimming removed 6 bases from V and 4 bases from J; junction bases left unmatched: 8. Looked up from germline, CDR1 is DFQATT and CDR2 is SNEGSKA (reference sequence). DNA of the CDR3: TGCAGTGCCGAACGGACAGGGATTTACGAGCAGTACTTC. Protein: CSAERTGIYEQYF.

This chain uses TRBV5-1 with TRBJ1-1; no firm D call. This CDR3 region has 15 residues. Trimming stripped 4 bases from V and 4 bases from J, with 17 bases between. The germline CDR1 and CDR2 sequences are SGHRS and YFSETQ. The CDR3 reads CASSGPGPKGTEAFF. The CDR3 coding sequence is TGCGCCAGCAGCGGACCGGGCCCAAAGGGCACTGAAGCTTTCTTT.

The V call is TRBV7-2, the J call TRBJ1-1, with D perhaps TRBD1 (5 bases). The germline V gene has CDR1 SGHTA and CDR2 FQGNSA. V shed 0 bases and J shed 4 bases, with 12 bases lying between them. The CDR3 is made up of 15 amino acids. The CDR3 nucleotides are TGTGCCAGCAGCTTAGCAGGGTTAGGGACCACTGAAGCTTTCTTT. Protein product: CASSLAGLGTTEAFF.

The chain combines TRBV21-1 with TRBJ1-1. TRBV21-1 is a known pseudogene. CDR3 length: 14 residues. The DNA for the CDR3 is TGTGCCAGCAGCGACCGCGTCCGGGGACTTAAAGCTTTCTTT. Amino acid sequence: CASSDRVRGLKAFF.

Written as DNA, the CDR3 is TGTGCCAGCAGCTTGAATCAAGGGGCCTACGAGCAGTACTTC. Protein: CASSLNQGAYEQYF. The chain carries TRBV7-2 and TRBJ2-7, with a weak D call TRBD1 (5 bases). From germline, CDR1 is SGHTA and CDR2 FQGNSA. V dropped 3 bases and J dropped 2 bases, with 11 bases sitting between them. This CDR3 region has 14 residues.

The chain combines TRBV30 with TRBJ1-1; tentatively, D is TRBD1 (6 bases). Germline V gene sequence: CDR1 GTSNPN, CDR2 SVGIG (reference sequence). V was shortened by 7 bases and J by 2 bases, with 14 bases between the two germline ends. The CDR3 length is 13 residues. DNA for the CDR3: TGTGCCTTACTCAGGGGTAGTAACACTGAAGCTTTCTTT. Amino acids: CALLRGSNTEAFF.

This chain links TRBV28 with TRBJ1-6, with 7 bases lining up with TRBD1. The germline CDR1 and CDR2 sequences are MDHEN and SYDVKM. CDR3 size: 17 residues. J gave up 7 bases and V 5 bases, and 14 bases lay outside the gene matches. The CDR3 coding sequence is TGTGCCAGCAGTGGACCGACAGGGAGCCTTTCGAATTCACCCCTCCACTTT. Its protein product is CASSGPTGSLSNSPLHF.

The chain carries TRBV2 and TRBJ2-1, with 8 positions matching TRBD2. The CDR3 totals 15 residues. The V gene's germline CDR1 is SNHLY and CDR2 FYNNEI. J was trimmed by 7 bases and V by 7 bases; bases with no gene match: 12. The chain's CDR3 is CASIPGLAGFNEQFF. CDR3 nucleotides: TGTGCCAGCATCCCGGGGCTAGCGGGCTTTAATGAGCAGTTCTTC.

The J gene is TRBJ2-5, the V gene TRBV15; D remains unclear. CDR1 is LNHNV and CDR2 is YYDKDF in the germline V gene (reference sequence). The CDR3 has 16 residues. Trimming removed 1 base at V and 1 base at J, with 13 bases between. CDR3 sequence (DNA): TGTGCCACCAGCAGAGGTGCGAGCGCCAGCCAAGAGACCCAGTACTTC. This sequence encodes CATSRGASASQETQYF.

In its sample, this clonotype was seen a few times. The chain's CDR3 is CSASSQQGISGNTIYF. The CDR3 coding sequence is TGCAGTGCTAGTAGCCAACAGGGGATCTCTGGAAACACCATATATTTT. The chain joins TRBV20-1 to TRBJ1-3, with 7 bases that match TRBD1. Trimming removed 3 bases from V and 0 bases from J; junction bases left unmatched: 8. The CDR3 consists of 16 residues. Germline V gives CDR1 DFQATT, CDR2 SNEGSKA (reference sequence).

The CDR3 region is CSATDPRGLILTDTQYF. CDR3 sequence (DNA): TGCAGTGCCACCGATCCCCGGGGACTAATTCTCACAGATACGCAGTATTTT. The gene calls are TRBV20-1 and TRBJ2-3; 7 positions match TRBD2. The CDR3 sequence is 17 residues long. The V gene end was trimmed by 6 bases and the J gene end by 2 bases; junction bases not matched to a gene: 17. Germline CDR1 and CDR2: DFQATT and SNEGSKA (reference sequence).